Listed here are 14 T cell receptor beta chains from one sample, sequenced in a study of blood T cell repertoires in COVID-19 (dated by TCRdb to about 2020). Library construction relied on the immunoSEQ multiplex PCR assay. TCRdb took this table from immuneACCESS and kept in-frame rearrangements with V and J called. Such tables lack part of the clones; where checked against another copy, unresolved V genes explain under half of the gap, and the rest is unexplained. Recorded for this sample are 24,000 or so clones; 75% to 90% of them occurred a single time. Of the sample, 25% is held by the ten largest clones. Sequencing was performed on peripheral blood. The receptors originated from a human donor with active COVID-19. The donor label of this sample is uncertain.

The rearrangement joins TRBV29-1 to TRBJ2-7; 10 nucleotides line up with TRBD1. Germline V gives CDR1 SQVTM, CDR2 ANQGSEA. V lost 4 bases, J lost 9 bases, and 12 bases stayed unmatched. This CDR3 is 14 amino acids long. The CDR3: CSVVLGTGALGQYF. CDR3 bases: TGCAGCGTTGTTCTCGGGACAGGGGCTTTGGGGCAGTACTTC.

The gene calls are TRBV10-3 and TRBJ2-1; D unresolved. The CDR3 length is 16 residues. CDR1 is ENHRY and CDR2 is SYGVKD in the germline V gene. V gave up 3 bases and J gave up 0 bases, with 12 bases separating them. CDR3 region: CAISDRKASSYNEQFF. In nucleotides, the CDR3 is TGTGCCATCAGTGACCGGAAGGCTAGCTCCTACAATGAGCAGTTCTTC.

V gene TRBV7-9 combines with J gene TRBJ1-1, with D maybe TRBD1 (5 bases). The CDR3 consists of 16 residues. Germline CDR1 reads SEHNR; CDR2 reads FQNEAQ (reference sequence). Trimming took 4 bases from V and 3 from J, leaving 18 bases between them. CDR3 in amino acids: CASSWVWGPEDTEAFF. The CDR3 bases are TGTGCCAGCAGCTGGGTCTGGGGCCCAGAGGACACTGAAGCTTTCTTT.

This clone was observed once. CDR3 nucleotides: TGTGCCAGCAGCTTAGAGGCGGGAGGGTACAATGAGCAGTTCTTC. It specifies CASSLEAGGYNEQFF. The chain is built from TRBV7-6 and TRBJ2-1; TRBD2 matches at 9 bases. This CDR3 region has 15 residues. The ends lost 1 base at V and 4 bases at J; junction bases unmatched: 2. Germline loops: CDR1 SGHVS, CDR2 FNYEAQ.

The chain combines TRBV6-5 with TRBJ1-2, with 12 positions matching TRBD1. CDR1 and CDR2 from the germline V gene are MNHEY and SVGAGI. The V gene end was trimmed by 7 bases and the J gene end by 6 bases; junction bases not matched to a gene: 6. The CDR3 sequence is 14 residues long. CDR3 DNA: TGTGCCAGCACCCCGGGACAGGGGGCGGATGGCTACACCTTC. Translating it yields CASTPGQGADGYTF.

The chain uses TRBV10-3 and TRBJ2-3, with 8 bases that match TRBD2. CDR3 size: 14 residues. Germline lookup yields CDR1 ENHRY and CDR2 SYGVKD. Trimming at V came to 6 bases and at J to 3 bases, leaving 5 bases not matched to a gene. The CDR3 sequence: CAISVSGSTDTQYF. CDR3 coding DNA: TGTGCCATCAGCGTAAGCGGGAGTACAGATACGCAGTATTTT.

This clone was picked up a small number of times. V usage is TRBV5-4 and J usage is TRBJ1-4; D not resolved. This CDR3 has 15 residues. Trimming removed 5 bases at V and 4 bases at J, with 15 bases between. Per germline, CDR1 SGHNT and CDR2 YYREEE (reference sequence). The CDR3 bases are TGTGCCAGCAGTGATAACAGAGGACTTAATGAAAAACTGTTTTTT. Its protein is CASSDNRGLNEKLFF.

The chain has TRBV6-1 and TRBJ1-2; tentatively, D is TRBD1 (6 bases). Trimming took 3 bases from V and 4 from J, leaving 12 bases between them. The CDR3 sequence is 14 residues long. Germline V CDR1 and CDR2: MNHNS, SASEGT. The CDR3 nucleotides are TGTGCCAGCAGTGATCAGGGGCAAGGCTATGGCTACACCTTC. Translation: CASSDQGQGYGYTF.

The chain joins TRBV11-3 to TRBJ2-5, with TRBD2 identical over 11 bases. Germline trimming cut 7 bases from V and 4 bases from J; bases unmatched to any gene: 20. Germline assignment: CDR1 SGHNT and CDR2 YENEEA. This CDR3 is 19 amino acids long. In nucleotides, the CDR3 is TGTGCCAGCAACCAGAGGCAGGGGGCGCCGGGACTAGCGGCAGAGACCCAGTACTTC. Translating it yields CASNQRQGAPGLAAETQYF.

The chain uses TRBV9 and TRBJ2-7, with TRBD1 matching over 9 bases. The junction had 4 bases not matched to a gene; V was cut back by 0 bases and J by 3 bases. CDR1 is SGDLS, CDR2 YYNGEE, per germline. The CDR3 consists of 15 residues. CDR3 in DNA: TGTGCCAGCAGCGTAGCGGGACAGGGAATCTACGAGCAGTACTTC. Protein: CASSVAGQGIYEQYF.

V gene TRBV9 combines with J gene TRBJ1-3; 9 bases are a match to TRBD1. The CDR3 extends over 17 amino acids. Germline loops: CDR1 SGDLS, CDR2 YYNGEE. J lost 2 bases, V lost 0 bases, and 6 bases had no gene match. The CDR3 coding sequence is TGTGCCAGCAGCGTAGCTGGGACAGGGAGAGCTGGAAACACCATATATTTT. Its protein product is CASSVAGTGRAGNTIYF.

By share, this clone ranks as medium-sized. The chain employs TRBV6-6 and TRBJ1-1; a possible D gene is TRBD1 (6 bases). CDR1 and CDR2 from the germline V gene are MNHNY and SVGAGI (reference sequence). V lost 7 bases and J lost 0, with 12 bases in between. There are 14 residues in the CDR3. CDR3 coding DNA: TGTGCCAGCACACCGACAGGACTGAACACTGAAGCTTTCTTT. Translating it yields CASTPTGLNTEAFF.

This clone has just one count. V is TRBV9 and J is TRBJ2-3; D uncertain. This CDR3 is built from 13 residues. Germline assignment: CDR1 SGDLS and CDR2 YYNGEE. Trimming took off 4 bases at V and 4 bases at J, with 10 bases between the two ends. In DNA, the CDR3 is TGTGCCAGCAGCCCGTACTCCGCAGATACGCAGTATTTT. It codes for CASSPYSADTQYF.

This clone was observed a single time. The gene calls are TRBV20-1 and TRBJ1-1; D is unresolved. This CDR3 comprises 15 residues. The ends were cut back, 3 bases at V and 1 base at J, with 15 bases in the middle. Per the germline V gene, CDR1 is DFQATT and CDR2 is SNEGSKA (reference sequence). DNA of the CDR3: TGCAGTGCTAGTAGAGGGAGTCAAACGAACACTGAAGCTTTCTTT. Translating gives CSASRGSQTNTEAFF.